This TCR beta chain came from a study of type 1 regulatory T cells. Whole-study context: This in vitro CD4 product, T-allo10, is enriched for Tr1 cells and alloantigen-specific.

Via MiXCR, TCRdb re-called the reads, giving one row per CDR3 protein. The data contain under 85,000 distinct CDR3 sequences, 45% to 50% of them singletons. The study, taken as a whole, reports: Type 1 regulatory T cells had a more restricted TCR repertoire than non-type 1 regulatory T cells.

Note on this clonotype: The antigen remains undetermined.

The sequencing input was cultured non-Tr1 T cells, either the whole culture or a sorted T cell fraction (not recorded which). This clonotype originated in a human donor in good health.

CDR3 bases: TGTGCCAGCAGCAAACAGGGGGGGACCCAAGAGACCCAGTACTTC. The encoded protein is CASSKQGGTQETQYF. The chain combines TRBV7-9 with TRBJ2-5; tentative D call: TRBD1 (8 bases). Germline CDR1 SEHNR, CDR2 FQNEAQ (reference sequence). CDR3 length equals 15 residues. Trimming shortened V by 5 bases and J by 1 base, and 14 bases separated the two germline ends.